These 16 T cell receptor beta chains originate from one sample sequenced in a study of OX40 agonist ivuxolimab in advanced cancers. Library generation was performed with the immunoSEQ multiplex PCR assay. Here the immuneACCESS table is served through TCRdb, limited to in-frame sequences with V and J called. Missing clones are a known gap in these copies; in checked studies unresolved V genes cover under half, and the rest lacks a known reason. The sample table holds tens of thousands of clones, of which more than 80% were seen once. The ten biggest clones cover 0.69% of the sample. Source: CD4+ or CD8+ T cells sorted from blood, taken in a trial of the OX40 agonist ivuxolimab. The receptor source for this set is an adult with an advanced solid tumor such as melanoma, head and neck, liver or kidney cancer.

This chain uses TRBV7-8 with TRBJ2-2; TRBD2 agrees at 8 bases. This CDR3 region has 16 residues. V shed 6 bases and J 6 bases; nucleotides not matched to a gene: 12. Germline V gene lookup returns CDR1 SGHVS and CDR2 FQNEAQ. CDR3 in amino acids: CASRALYGGAPGELFF. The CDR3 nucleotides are TGTGCCAGCAGAGCTCTATACGGGGGGGCCCCCGGGGAGCTGTTTTTT.

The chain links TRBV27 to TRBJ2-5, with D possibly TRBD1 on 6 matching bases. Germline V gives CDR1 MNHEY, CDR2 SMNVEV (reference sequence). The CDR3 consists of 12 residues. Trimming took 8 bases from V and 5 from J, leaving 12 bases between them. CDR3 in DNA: TGTGCCAGCCGTCAGGGGTTGGAGACCCAGTACTTC. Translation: CASRQGLETQYF.

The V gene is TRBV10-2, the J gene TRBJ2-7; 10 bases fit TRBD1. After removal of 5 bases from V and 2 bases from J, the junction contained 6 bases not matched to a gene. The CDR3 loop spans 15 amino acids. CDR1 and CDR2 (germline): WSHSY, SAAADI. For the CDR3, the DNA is TGCGCCAGCAGTCCGGACAGGGGGTATACCTACGAGCAGTACTTC. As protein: CASSPDRGYTYEQYF.

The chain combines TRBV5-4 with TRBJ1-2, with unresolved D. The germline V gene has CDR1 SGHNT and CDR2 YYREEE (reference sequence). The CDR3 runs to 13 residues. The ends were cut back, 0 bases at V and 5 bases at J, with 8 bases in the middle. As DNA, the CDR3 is TGTGCCAGCAGCTTGGGGCCGGGTTATGGCTACACCTTC. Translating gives CASSLGPGYGYTF.

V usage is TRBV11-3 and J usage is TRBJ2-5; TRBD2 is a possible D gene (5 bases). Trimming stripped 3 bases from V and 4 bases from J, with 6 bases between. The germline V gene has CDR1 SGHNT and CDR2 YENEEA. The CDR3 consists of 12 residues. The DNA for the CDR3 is TGTGCCAGCAGCTTGGGAGCAGAGACCCAGTACTTC. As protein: CASSLGAETQYF.

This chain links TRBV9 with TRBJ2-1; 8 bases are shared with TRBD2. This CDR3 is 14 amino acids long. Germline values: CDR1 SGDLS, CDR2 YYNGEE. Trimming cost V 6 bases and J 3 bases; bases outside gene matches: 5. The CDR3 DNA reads TGTGCCAGCACCCCGGGACTAGTCTACAATGAGCAGTTCTTC. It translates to CASTPGLVYNEQFF.

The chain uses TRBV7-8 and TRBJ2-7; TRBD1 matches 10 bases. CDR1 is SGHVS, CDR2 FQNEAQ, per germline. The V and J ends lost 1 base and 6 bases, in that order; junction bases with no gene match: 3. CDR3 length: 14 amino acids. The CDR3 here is CASSLVRTGGEQYF. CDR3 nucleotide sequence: TGTGCCAGCAGCTTAGTTAGGACAGGGGGCGAGCAGTACTTC.

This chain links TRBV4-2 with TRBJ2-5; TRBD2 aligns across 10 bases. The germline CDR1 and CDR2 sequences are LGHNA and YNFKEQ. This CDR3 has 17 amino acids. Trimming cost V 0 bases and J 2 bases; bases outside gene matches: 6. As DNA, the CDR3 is TGTGCCAGCAGCCAAGATTGGAGCGGGGGGGAACAAGAGACCCAGTACTTC. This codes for CASSQDWSGGEQETQYF.

CDR3 DNA: TGTGCCAGCAGCCTTAGCGGGGAAGCAGATACGCAGTATTTT. This gives the protein CASSLSGEADTQYF. The chain uses TRBV7-9 and TRBJ2-3; 8 positions match TRBD2. Unmatched junction bases numbered 5, after V lost 5 bases and J lost 4 bases. Germline V gene data show CDR1 as SEHNR and CDR2 as FQNEAQ (reference sequence). The CDR3 spans 14 residues.

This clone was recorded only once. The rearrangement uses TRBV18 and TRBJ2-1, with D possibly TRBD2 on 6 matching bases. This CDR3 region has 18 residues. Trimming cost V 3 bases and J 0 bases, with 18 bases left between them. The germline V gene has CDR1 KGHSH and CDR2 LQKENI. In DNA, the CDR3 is TGTGCCAGCTCACCTTATAGTCGGGGGACCAGCTCCTACAATGAGCAGTTCTTC. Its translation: CASSPYSRGTSSYNEQFF.

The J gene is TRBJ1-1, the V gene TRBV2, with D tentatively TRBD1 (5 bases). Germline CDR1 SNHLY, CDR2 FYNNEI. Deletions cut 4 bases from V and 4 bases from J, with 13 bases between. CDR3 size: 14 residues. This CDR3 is CASSGGVSLTEAFF. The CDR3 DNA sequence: TGTGCCAGCAGTGGGGGGGTCTCGCTCACTGAAGCTTTCTTT.

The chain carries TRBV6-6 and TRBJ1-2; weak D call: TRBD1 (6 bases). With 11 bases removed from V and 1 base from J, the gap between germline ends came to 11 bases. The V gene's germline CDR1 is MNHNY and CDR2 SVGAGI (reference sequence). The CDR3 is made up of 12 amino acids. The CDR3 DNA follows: TGTGCCGCCCAACAGGGTAACTATGGCTACACCTTC. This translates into CAAQQGNYGYTF.

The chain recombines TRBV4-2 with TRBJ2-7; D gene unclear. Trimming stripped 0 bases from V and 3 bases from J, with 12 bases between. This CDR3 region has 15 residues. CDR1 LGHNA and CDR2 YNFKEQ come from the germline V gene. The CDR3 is CASSQDGHTVYEQYF. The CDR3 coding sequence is TGTGCCAGCAGCCAAGATGGTCACACCGTCTACGAGCAGTACTTC.

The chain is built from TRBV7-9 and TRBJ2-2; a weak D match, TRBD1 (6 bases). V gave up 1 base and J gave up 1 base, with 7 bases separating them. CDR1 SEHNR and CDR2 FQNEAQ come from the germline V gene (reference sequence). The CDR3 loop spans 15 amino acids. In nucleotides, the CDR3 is TGTGCCAGCAGCTTAGGGACAGTGAACACCGGGGAGCTGTTTTTT. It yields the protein CASSLGTVNTGELFF.

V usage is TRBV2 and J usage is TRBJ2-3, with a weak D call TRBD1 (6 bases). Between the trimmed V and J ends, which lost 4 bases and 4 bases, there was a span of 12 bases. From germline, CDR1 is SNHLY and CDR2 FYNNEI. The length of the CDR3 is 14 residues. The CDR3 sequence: CASSGGRGSDTQYF. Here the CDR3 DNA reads TGTGCCAGCAGTGGAGGTAGGGGGTCAGATACGCAGTATTTT.

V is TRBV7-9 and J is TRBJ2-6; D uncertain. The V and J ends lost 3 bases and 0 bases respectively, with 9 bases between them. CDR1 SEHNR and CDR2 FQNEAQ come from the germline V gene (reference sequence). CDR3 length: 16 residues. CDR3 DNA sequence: TGTGCCAGCAGCTTGGAGACTGGCTCTGGGGCCAACGTCCTGACTTTC. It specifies CASSLETGSGANVLTF.